This passage covers 16 T cell receptor beta chains from one sample sequenced in a study of regulatory T cells in long-lasting Graves disease. Time point: persistent/refractory GD, antithyroid drugs over 5 years with positive TRAb. RNA isolated from PBMCs was used to make the TCR library. Through Arm-PCR of CDR3 regions and iRepertoire HTBI primers, TCR beta libraries were built. In TCRdb, the multiplex PCR reads were re-called with MiXCR into one record per CDR3 protein. The sample comprises 500,000 to 800,000 distinct CDR3 sequences, 25% to 35% of which are singletons, and 40% to 50% rests with the top ten. Sample: peripheral blood mononuclear cells (PBMCs), taken when the disease was refractory, from a patient treated with antithyroid drugs. The receptors shown here come from a female donor with Graves disease.

The CDR3 spells CASSHDGNTGELFF. In DNA form, the CDR3 reads TGCGCCAGCAGCCACGACGGGAACACCGGGGAGCTGTTTTTT. The J gene is TRBJ2-2, the V gene TRBV5-1; D is ambiguous. This CDR3 has 14 amino acids. Trimming removed 4 bases from V and 1 base from J, with 8 bases in between. In germline, CDR1 is SGHRS, CDR2 YFSETQ. Drawing the rest from reference TRBV5-1 and TRBJ2-2, the complete variable domain is KAGVTQTPRYLIKTRGQQVTLSCSPISGHRSVSWYQQTPGQGLQFLFEYFSETQRNKGNFPGRFSGRQFSNSRSEMNVSTLELGDSALYLCASSHDGNTGELFFGEGSRLTVL.

This clonotype was seen at least ten times. The V call is TRBV12-3 or TRBV12-4, the J call TRBJ1-6; D is ambiguous. This CDR3 comprises 14 residues. V dropped 5 bases and J dropped 7 bases, with 12 bases sitting between them. The CDR3 region has the DNA TGTGCCAGCAGTCCTCCCGGGAGGAATTCACCCCTCCACTTT. It specifies CASSPPGRNSPLHF.

This clonotype was detected a few times. The V and J genes are TRBV12-3 or TRBV12-4 and TRBJ2-7; 7 positions match TRBD2. The CDR3 is 14 amino acids. The ends lost 9 bases at V and 0 bases at J; junction bases unmatched: 8. CDR3 region: CARRTSAHSYEQYF. The DNA of the CDR3 is TGTGCCAGGCGAACTAGCGCTCACTCCTACGAGCAGTACTTC.

The chain couples TRBV5-1 to TRBJ1-5, with 7 bases that match TRBD1. CDR3 length: 15 amino acids. CDR1 SGHRS and CDR2 YFSETQ come from the germline V gene. Germline trimming cut 2 bases from V and 4 bases from J; bases unmatched to any gene: 6. The DNA for the CDR3 is TGCGCCAGCAGCTTAATGACAGGGAAGAATCAGCCCCAGCATTTT. As protein: CASSLMTGKNQPQHF.

V usage is TRBV20-1 and J usage is TRBJ2-3; TRBD2 agrees at 11 bases. This CDR3 is built from 17 residues. Germline loops: CDR1 DFQATT, CDR2 SNEGSKA (reference sequence). Trimming cost V 3 bases and J 5 bases; bases outside gene matches: 13. The CDR3 bases are TGCAGTGCTAGCGCATTAACTAGCGGGAGCTTTGGAGATACGCAGTATTTT. Protein: CSASALTSGSFGDTQYF.

The chain couples TRBV12-3 or TRBV12-4 to TRBJ1-1; 8 bases are shared with TRBD1. This CDR3 is 11 amino acids long. V lost 5 bases, J lost 10 bases, and 3 bases stayed unmatched. This CDR3 is CASSQGARAFF. The CDR3 nucleotides read TGTGCCAGCAGTCAGGGGGCGCGAGCTTTCTTT.

This clonotype was detected only a few times. The chain recombines TRBV18 with TRBJ2-7; D is unclear. Germline V gene lookup returns CDR1 KGHSH and CDR2 LQKENI. V dropped 3 bases and J dropped 7 bases, with 19 bases sitting between them. The CDR3 totals 15 residues. CDR3 sequence reads: CASSPLQTEAGEQYF. Here the CDR3 DNA reads TGTGCCAGCTCACCGCTTCAAACAGAGGCCGGGGAGCAGTACTTC.

The chain links TRBV7-9 to TRBJ1-1; D gene unclear. The CDR3 consists of 12 residues. The germline V and J ends were trimmed by 1 base and 11 bases, with 11 bases remaining between them. CDR1 is SEHNR, CDR2 FQNEAQ, per germline (reference sequence). The CDR3 DNA reads TGTGCCAGCAGCTTAGATTTACGTGCCGCTTTCTTT. This translates into CASSLDLRAAFF.

This clonotype was seen a handful of times. The chain is built from TRBV10-2 and TRBJ2-5; 14 nucleotides agree with TRBD2. This CDR3 spans 16 amino acids. CDR1 and CDR2 from the germline V gene are WSHSY and SAAADI. Trimming cost V 6 bases and J 5 bases; bases outside gene matches: 8. The CDR3 sequence: CASRETSGRAWETQYF. In DNA, the CDR3 is TGCGCCAGCAGGGAGACTAGCGGGAGGGCCTGGGAGACCCAGTACTTC.

This clonotype was detected only a few times. This rearrangement joins TRBV28 to TRBJ1-1, with TRBD1 as a possible D gene (6 bases). Trimming left V 5 bases short and J 5 bases short, with 15 bases between. The V gene's germline CDR1 is MDHEN and CDR2 SYDVKM. CDR3 length: 14 amino acids. The CDR3 sequence: CASSPQGYRTEAFF. In nucleotides, the CDR3 is TGTGCCAGCAGTCCCCAGGGGTATCGGACTGAAGCTTTCTTT.

This clonotype showed up just a few times. The chain couples TRBV5-4 to TRBJ1-1; D is perhaps TRBD1 (5 bases). With 0 bases removed from V and 1 base from J, the gap between germline ends came to 10 bases. There are 15 residues in the CDR3. CDR1 is SGHNT, CDR2 YYREEE, per germline (reference sequence). The CDR3 DNA reads TGTGCCAGCAGCTTGGCCAGAGGGGAGAACACTGAAGCTTTCTTT. The encoded protein is CASSLARGENTEAFF.

The rearrangement links TRBV12-3 or TRBV12-4 to TRBJ1-1; 7 positions match TRBD1. The length of the CDR3 is 16 residues. V was clipped by 5 bases and J by 3 bases; unmatched bases: 12. The CDR3 sequence: CASSDWDRSGDTEAFF. CDR3 bases: TGTGCCAGCAGTGACTGGGACAGATCTGGGGACACTGAAGCTTTCTTT.

This clonotype occurred many times. The gene calls are TRBV2 and TRBJ1-2; 8 nucleotides agree with TRBD1. CDR1 and CDR2 from the germline V gene are SNHLY and FYNNEI. The CDR3 has 13 residues. Trimming took 7 bases from V and 2 from J; bases not matched to a gene: 3. The CDR3 sequence is CASTWTGNYGYTF. CDR3 nucleotide sequence: TGTGCCAGCACCTGGACAGGGAACTATGGCTACACCTTC. The full variable domain, rest sourced from reference TRBV2 and TRBJ1-2, is EPEVTQTPSHQVTQMGQEVILRCVPISNHLYFYWYRQILGQKVEFLVSFYNNEISEKSEIFDDQFSVERPDGSNFTLKIRSTKLEDSAMYFCASTWTGNYGYTFGSGTRLTVV.

V and J are TRBV5-6 and TRBJ2-3, with 15 bases aligning to TRBD2. Germline V gene sequence: CDR1 SGHDT, CDR2 YYEEEE. There are 17 residues in the CDR3. Unmatched junction bases numbered 7, after V lost 4 bases and J lost 4 bases. The CDR3 bases are TGTGCCAGCAGCAGGACTAGCGGGAGGGCTAGCCCAGATACGCAGTATTTT. Its translation is CASSRTSGRASPDTQYF.

This chain uses TRBV6-1 with TRBJ2-7, with D unresolved. Germline loops: CDR1 MNHNS, CDR2 SASEGT. CDR3 size: 16 residues. Trimming cost V 5 bases and J 6 bases, with 23 bases left between them. CDR3 coding DNA: TGTGCCAGCAGTCCCCTTATAAGCGCCAAACATGGCGAGCAGTACTTC. It codes for CASSPLISAKHGEQYF.

This chain uses TRBV20-1 with TRBJ2-5; no clear D gene. The V gene's germline CDR1 is DFQATT and CDR2 SNEGSKA (reference sequence). V gave up 2 bases and J gave up 7 bases, with 14 bases separating them. CDR3 length equals 13 residues. The CDR3 DNA reads as TGCAGTGCTAGATTGTCAGGAGAAGTGACCCAGTACTTC. It yields the protein CSARLSGEVTQYF.